This T cell receptor beta chain was recovered during a study of blood T cell repertoires in COVID-19. As for the study in general: Some COVID-19 samples were acute and others convalescent; all came from the United States, Italy and Spain.

Repertoires were generated with immunoSEQ multiplex PCR, while TCRdb's copy carries only in-frame clones and drops some. The repertoire holds about 480,000 clones, with roughly 89% as singletons. The specimen was peripheral blood. This TCR was recovered from a man aged 18 to 29 with COVID-19, enrolled during active disease.

In DNA form, the CDR3 reads TGTGCCAGTACCTTTCGGGGGGCGAACACTGAAGCTTTCTTT. Residues: CASTFRGANTEAFF. The chain employs TRBV19 and TRBJ1-1; the D gene is possibly TRBD1 (6 bases). There are 14 residues in the CDR3. Per the germline V gene, CDR1 is LNHDA and CDR2 is SQIVND (reference sequence). Trimming pared 7 bases from V and 1 base from J, leaving 13 bases between.